The next 7 T cell receptor beta chains were all read from a single sample in a study of blood T cell repertoires in COVID-19. Generated by immunoSEQ multiplex PCR, the TCRdb table keeps only in-frame clones and is missing some. Of some 320,000 clones in the sample, 87% are singletons; the top ten hold approximately 7.8%. Sequencing input: peripheral blood. Receptors originate from a woman between 45 and 60 years old who had recovered from COVID-19.

The chain employs TRBV15 and TRBJ2-7; a weak D match, TRBD1 (5 bases). Germline CDR1 LNHNV, CDR2 YYDKDF (reference sequence). V was shortened by 3 bases and J by 7 bases, with 13 bases between the two germline ends. This CDR3 contains 13 residues. DNA for the CDR3: TGTGCCACCAGCAGGGACATCCTGGGGGAGCAGTACTTC. Translating it yields CATSRDILGEQYF.

The chain links TRBV18 to TRBJ2-2, with a weak D call TRBD2 (5 bases). Trimming stripped 3 bases from V and 6 bases from J, with 11 bases between. Germline V CDR1 and CDR2: KGHSH, LQKENI. The CDR3 extends over 14 amino acids. Here the CDR3 DNA reads TGTGCCAGCTCACCGTCGGGGTTCGCCGGGGAGCTGTTTTTT. It specifies CASSPSGFAGELFF.

The DNA for the CDR3 is TGTGCCACCAGTGAAACAACGGGACAGGGAATCTACGAGCAGTACTTC. This gives the protein CATSETTGQGIYEQYF. The chain combines TRBV24-1 with TRBJ2-7; TRBD1 agrees at 9 bases. V gave up 4 bases and J gave up 3 bases; unmatched junction bases: 9. The CDR3 runs 16 residues. Germline CDR1 and CDR2: KGHDR and SFDVKD.

The chain couples TRBV4-1 to TRBJ2-7, with a weak D call TRBD2 (5 bases). Trimming took 5 bases from V and 2 from J, leaving 13 bases between them. The CDR3 totals 14 residues. The germline gives CDR1 MGHRA, CDR2 YSYEKL. The CDR3, as DNA: TGCGCCAGCAGCACCGAGACGGGAACCTACGAGCAGTACTTC. Its protein product is CASSTETGTYEQYF.

The chain carries TRBV7-2 and TRBJ1-5; TRBD1 is a possible D gene (5 bases). CDR1 is SGHTA, CDR2 FQGNSA, per germline. The length of the CDR3 is 16 residues. Trimming pared 2 bases from V and 10 bases from J, leaving 21 bases between. The CDR3 sequence: CASSLIVGQGYRPQHF. DNA of the CDR3: TGTGCCAGCAGCTTAATCGTAGGCCAGGGTTATCGTCCCCAGCATTTT.

V usage is TRBV10-3 and J usage is TRBJ2-1, with TRBD1 matching 10 bases. Germline CDR1 and CDR2: ENHRY and SYGVKD. The CDR3 runs to 16 residues. J was trimmed by 6 bases and V by 6 bases; bases with no gene match: 11. CDR3 region: CAISSTTGGDSNEQFF. The CDR3 region has the DNA TGTGCCATCAGCAGTACGACAGGGGGCGACTCCAATGAGCAGTTCTTC.

The chain employs TRBV21-1 and TRBJ1-6; the D call of TRBD1 is as the table states it, not checked on the DNA. TRBV21-1 is a documented pseudogene. The CDR3 consists of 15 residues. The CDR3 DNA reads as TGTGCCAGCAGCAAAAGGTCAGGGAAGCATTCACCCCTCCACTTT. As protein: CASSKRSGKHSPLHF.